This record looks at one TCR beta chain sequence and its context. The source of the sample is a study of control samples from healthy donors and cancer patients. The V end lost 8 bases, the J end lost 6 bases, and 10 bases lay between the germline ends. The CDR3 consists of 12 residues. Looked up from germline, CDR1 is KGHDR and CDR2 is SFDVKD. Using immunoSEQ multiplex PCR, the repertoire was profiled, and TCRdb retains in-frame clones only, with some absent. This sample has more than 50,000 clones, with roughly 90% found just once. Material: blood. The sequence was collected from a man aged 50-60 years in good health. The rearrangement joins TRBV24-1 to TRBJ1-5; TRBD1 might be the D (6 bases). CDR3 in DNA: TGTGCCACCACAGGGGAACTTCAGCCCCAGCATTTT. Translating gives CATTGELQPQHF.